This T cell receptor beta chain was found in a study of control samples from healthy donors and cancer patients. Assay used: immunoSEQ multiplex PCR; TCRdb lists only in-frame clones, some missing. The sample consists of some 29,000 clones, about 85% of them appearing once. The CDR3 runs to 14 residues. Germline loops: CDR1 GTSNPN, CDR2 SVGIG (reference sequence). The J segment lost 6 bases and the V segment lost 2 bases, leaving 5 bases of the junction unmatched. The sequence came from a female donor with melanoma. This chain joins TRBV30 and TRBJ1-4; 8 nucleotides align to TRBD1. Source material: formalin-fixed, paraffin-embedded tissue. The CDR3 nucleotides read TGTGCCTGGAGTCTTCAGGGGGCGGATGAAAAACTGTTTTTT. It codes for CAWSLQGADEKLFF.